One sample yielded the 10 T cell receptor beta chains listed below, sequenced in a study of beta chain features in type 1 diabetes. Expressed TCRB transcripts got sequenced, as all isolated RNA was reverse transcribed. Here immunoSEQ multiplex PCR was the method, and the copy in TCRdb shows in-frame clones only, minus some. This sample carries 150,000 to 180,000 clones, 11% of them seen once, and the ten largest clones take roughly 2%. Sequencing input: central memory CD4+ T cells from blood. The receptors were gathered from a man between 18 and 29 years old in good health.

At least ten counts were recorded for this clone. The chain recombines TRBV2 with TRBJ2-2; 8 bases match TRBD1. The CDR3 length is 14 residues. V lost 6 bases, J lost 2 bases, and 2 bases stayed unmatched. CDR1 is SNHLY, CDR2 FYNNEI, per germline. CDR3 bases: TGTGCCAGCAGCGGACAGGGAAACACCGGGGAGCTGTTTTTT. It codes for CASSGQGNTGELFF.

For the CDR3, the DNA is TGTGCCAGCAGCTTAGCTGGGAGGGGACTAGTGGGCGAGCAGTACTTC. Encoded protein: CASSLAGRGLVGEQYF. The chain joins TRBV7-2 to TRBJ2-7; TRBD2 matches at 8 bases. Germline CDR1 SGHTA, CDR2 FQGNSA. With 0 bases clipped from V and 6 bases from J, the junction kept 10 bases outside the gene matches. The CDR3 sequence is 16 residues long.

The rearrangement links TRBV29-1 to TRBJ2-7; a possible D gene is TRBD2 (5 bases). CDR1 and CDR2 from the germline V gene are SQVTM and ANQGSEA. Trimming removed 4 bases from V and 0 bases from J, with 16 bases in between. CDR3 length: 15 residues. The DNA of the CDR3 is TGCAGCGTTGGAGGGAGCGCCTTCCCCTCCTACGAGCAGTACTTC. It is translated as CSVGGSAFPSYEQYF.

This clone was recorded a few times. J is TRBJ1-5 and V is TRBV29-1; 7 bases align to TRBD1. The CDR3 runs to 12 residues. Unmatched junction bases numbered 3, after V lost 4 bases and J lost 6 bases. Per the germline V gene, CDR1 is SQVTM and CDR2 is ANQGSEA. CDR3 amino acids: CSVGGGPQPQHF. The CDR3, as DNA: TGCAGCGTTGGAGGGGGCCCTCAGCCCCAGCATTTT.

J is TRBJ2-4 and V is TRBV2; D gene unclear. V was clipped by 6 bases and J by 5 bases, with 23 bases between them. CDR1 is SNHLY, CDR2 FYNNEI, per germline. CDR3 length equals 17 residues. CDR3 sequence reads: CASRPHPGLGDQNIQYF. CDR3 nucleotide sequence: TGTGCCAGCAGGCCTCACCCGGGCCTTGGGGATCAAAACATTCAGTACTTC.

Of note for this clone: The sample has other DNA sequences that encode this CDR3 too. The rearrangement uses TRBV9 and TRBJ2-2; maybe TRBD2 (7 bases). Germline loops: CDR1 SGDLS, CDR2 YYNGEE. Trimming cost V 0 bases and J 4 bases, with 13 bases left between them. CDR3 length: 16 amino acids. The CDR3 here is CASSVEVGGGTGELFF. Here the CDR3 DNA reads TGTGCCAGCAGCGTAGAAGTGGGAGGGGGCACCGGGGAGCTGTTTTTT.

The chain joins TRBV5-1 to TRBJ2-2; D uncertain. There are 15 residues in the CDR3. The V end lost 4 bases, the J end lost 0 bases, and 10 bases lay between the germline ends. Per the germline V gene, CDR1 is SGHRS and CDR2 is YFSETQ. The CDR3 DNA follows: TGCGCCAGCAGCCTCCAGGAAACGAACACCGGGGAGCTGTTTTTT. Its translation: CASSLQETNTGELFF.

In this sample, this clone turned up many times. The chain links TRBV18 to TRBJ2-6; D gene unclear. The V gene lost 3 bases and the J gene lost 0 bases, with 6 bases spanning the gap. The germline CDR1 and CDR2 sequences are KGHSH and LQKENI. The length of the CDR3 is 15 residues. Here the CDR3 reads CASSPVGSGANVLTF. The CDR3 region has the DNA TGTGCCAGCTCACCTGTCGGCTCTGGGGCCAACGTCCTGACTTTC.

This clone was counted a few times. V and J are TRBV5-6 and TRBJ2-3; D call uncertain. The CDR3 runs to 15 residues. V was shortened by 1 base and J by 2 bases, with 11 bases between the two germline ends. The germline V gene encodes CDR1 SGHDT and CDR2 YYEEEE. CDR3 loop: CASSLISGYTDTQYF. The CDR3 bases are TGTGCCAGCAGCTTGATCTCAGGCTACACAGATACGCAGTATTTT.

V and J are TRBV4-3 and TRBJ2-2; D is perhaps TRBD1 or TRBD2 (6 bases each). The V end lost 0 bases, the J end lost 6 bases, and 8 bases lay between the germline ends. The CDR3 has 14 residues. Germline V CDR1 and CDR2: LGHNA, YSLEER. This CDR3 reads CASSQDRGPGELFF. The CDR3 DNA is TGCGCCAGCAGCCAAGATCGGGGGCCCGGGGAGCTGTTTTTT.